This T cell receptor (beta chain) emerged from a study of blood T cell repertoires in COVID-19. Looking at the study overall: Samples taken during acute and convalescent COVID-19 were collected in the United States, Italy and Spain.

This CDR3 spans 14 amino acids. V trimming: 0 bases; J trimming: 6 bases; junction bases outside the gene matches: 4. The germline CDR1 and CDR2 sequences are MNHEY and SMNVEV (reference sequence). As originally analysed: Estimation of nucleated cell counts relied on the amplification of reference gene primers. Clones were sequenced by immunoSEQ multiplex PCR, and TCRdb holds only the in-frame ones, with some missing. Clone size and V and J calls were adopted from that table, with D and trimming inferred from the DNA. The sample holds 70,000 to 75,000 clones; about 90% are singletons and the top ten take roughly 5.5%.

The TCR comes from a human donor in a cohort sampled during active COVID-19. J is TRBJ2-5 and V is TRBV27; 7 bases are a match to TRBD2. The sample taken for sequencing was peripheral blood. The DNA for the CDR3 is TGTGCCAGCAGTTTATCGGGAGCGGGGAAGACCCAGTACTTC. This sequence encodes CASSLSGAGKTQYF.